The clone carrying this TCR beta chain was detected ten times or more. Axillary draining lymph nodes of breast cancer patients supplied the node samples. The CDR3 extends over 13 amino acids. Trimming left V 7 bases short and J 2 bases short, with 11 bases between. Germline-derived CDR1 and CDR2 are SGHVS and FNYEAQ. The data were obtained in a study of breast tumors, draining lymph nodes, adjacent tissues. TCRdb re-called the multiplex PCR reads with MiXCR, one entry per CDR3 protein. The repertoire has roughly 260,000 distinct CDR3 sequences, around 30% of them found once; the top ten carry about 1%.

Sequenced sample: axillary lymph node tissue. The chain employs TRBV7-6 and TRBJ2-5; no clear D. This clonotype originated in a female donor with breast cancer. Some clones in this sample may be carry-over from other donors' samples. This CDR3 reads CASTSPGQETQYF. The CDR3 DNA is TGTGCCAGCACCTCCCCCGGGCAAGAGACCCAGTACTTC. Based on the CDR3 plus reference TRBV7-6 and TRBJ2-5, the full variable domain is GAGVSQSPRYKVTKRGQDVALRCDPISGHVSLYWYRQALGQGPEFLTYFNYEAQQDKSGLPNDRFSAERPEGSISTLTIQRTEQRDSAMYRCASTSPGQETQYFGPGTRLLVL.